The rows below give T cell receptor beta chains drawn from one sample of a study of blood T cells in healthy people across ages. Each CDR3 protein gets one entry after TCRdb re-called the 5' RACE reads with MiXCR. Of 1.4 million or so distinct CDR3 sequences detected, 42% appear once; the ten largest clones hold less than 5%. The material sequenced was blood. The receptor source for this set is a woman in her late teens or twenties in good health. Both conserved end residues are part of each CDR3. Each record gives: J gene, D gene, V gene, clone size, CDR3 protein, CDR3 DNA. The D gene is left open where the match is weak. Clone size is shown for a subset of rows, as once, few, many or a class of expanded clone.

J gene: TRBJ2-3; D gene: .; V gene: TRBV7-2; clone size: many; CDR3 protein: CASSPRVSLADTQYF; CDR3 DNA: TGTGCCAGCAGCCCCCGCGTTAGTCTGGCAGATACGCAGTATTTT
J gene: TRBJ1-5; D gene: .; V gene: TRBV11-2; clone size: .; CDR3 protein: CASSLSFSGNQPQHF; CDR3 DNA: TGTGCCAGCAGCTTAAGCTTTTCGGGCAATCAGCCCCAGCATTTT
J gene: TRBJ2-1; D gene: .; V gene: TRBV28; clone size: .; CDR3 protein: CASRPPYRPQETQFF; CDR3 DNA: TGTGCCAGCAGACCTCCTTACAGGCCCCAAGAGACCCAGTTCTTC
J gene: TRBJ2-7; D gene: TRBD2; V gene: TRBV7-9; clone size: few; CDR3 protein: CASSPLSGGAYEQYF; CDR3 DNA: TGTGCCAGCAGCCCGCTCAGCGGGGGAGCCTACGAGCAGTACTTC
J gene: TRBJ1-2; D gene: .; V gene: TRBV20-1; clone size: .; CDR3 protein: CSASPSLTLHTF; CDR3 DNA: TGCAGTGCTAGCCCCTCCCTTACTTTACACACCTTC
J gene: TRBJ2-2; D gene: TRBD2; V gene: TRBV6-6; clone size: .; CDR3 protein: CASTPLAGGPTFGELFF; CDR3 DNA: TGTGCCAGCACTCCACTAGCGGGGGGACCTACCTTCGGGGAGCTGTTTTTT
J gene: TRBJ2-7; D gene: .; V gene: TRBV7-6; clone size: few; CDR3 protein: CASSPFWDSYEQYF; CDR3 DNA: TGTGCCAGCAGCCCCTTCTGGGATTCCTACGAGCAGTACTTC
J gene: TRBJ2-3; D gene: .; V gene: TRBV20-1; clone size: once; CDR3 protein: CSARDRGWTDTQYF; CDR3 DNA: TGCAGTGCTAGAGACAGGGGATGGACAGATACGCAGTATTTT
J gene: TRBJ2-2; D gene: .; V gene: TRBV6-2/TRBV6-3; clone size: .; CDR3 protein: CATSGLAPGELFF; CDR3 DNA: TGTGCCACTTCGGGACTGGCCCCCGGGGAGCTGTTTTTT
J gene: TRBJ2-3; D gene: .; V gene: TRBV18; clone size: few; CDR3 protein: CASSLSNPDTQYF; CDR3 DNA: TGTGCCAGCTCACTATCTAACCCAGATACGCAGTATTTT
J gene: TRBJ2-3; D gene: .; V gene: TRBV21-1; clone size: .; CDR3 protein: CASSKVSREYPVNTDTQYF; CDR3 DNA: TGTGCCAGCAGCAAAGTTTCAAGGGAGTACCCGGTTAACACAGATACGCAGTATTTT
J gene: TRBJ2-1; D gene: TRBD2; V gene: TRBV5-1; clone size: .; CDR3 protein: CASSFLLAVGHNEQFF; CDR3 DNA: TGCGCCAGCAGCTTCCTGCTAGCGGTGGGACACAATGAGCAGTTCTTC
J gene: TRBJ2-3; D gene: TRBD2; V gene: TRBV6-2/TRBV6-3; clone size: few; CDR3 protein: CASTYLSGGIHEDTQYF; CDR3 DNA: TGTGCCAGCACCTACTTGTCGGGAGGCATCCACGAAGATACGCAGTATTTT
J gene: TRBJ2-5; D gene: TRBD2; V gene: TRBV27; clone size: few; CDR3 protein: CASSKRLGGETQYF; CDR3 DNA: TGTGCCAGCAGTAAGAGGCTCGGGGGGGAGACCCAGTACTTC
J gene: TRBJ1-1; D gene: .; V gene: TRBV6-2/TRBV6-3; clone size: .; CDR3 protein: CASSTHSLNTEAFF; CDR3 DNA: TGTGCCAGCAGTACTCACTCCTTGAACACTGAAGCTTTCTTT
J gene: TRBJ2-5; D gene: TRBD2; V gene: TRBV6-2/TRBV6-3; clone size: few; CDR3 protein: CASNRLAGSETQYF; CDR3 DNA: TGTGCCAGCAATCGGCTAGCGGGAAGCGAGACCCAGTACTTC
J gene: TRBJ1-6; D gene: .; V gene: TRBV6-5; clone size: .; CDR3 protein: CASRIRGQGNSPLHF; CDR3 DNA: TGTGCCAGCAGGATACGGGGGCAGGGCAATTCACCCCTCCACTTT
J gene: TRBJ1-3; D gene: .; V gene: TRBV20-1; clone size: .; CDR3 protein: CSARTGTLSGNTIYF; CDR3 DNA: TGCAGTGCTAGAACAGGGACTTTGAGTGGAAACACCATATATTTT
J gene: TRBJ1-2; D gene: .; V gene: TRBV4-3; clone size: once; CDR3 protein: CASNQDLYRSNGYTF; CDR3 DNA: TGCGCCAGCAACCAAGATCTGTACAGGTCCAATGGCTACACCTTC
J gene: TRBJ2-7; D gene: .; V gene: TRBV13; clone size: .; CDR3 protein: CASSVAGTPYEQYF; CDR3 DNA: TGTGCCAGCAGCGTGGCCGGGACTCCCTACGAGCAGTACTTC
J gene: TRBJ2-2; D gene: TRBD1; V gene: TRBV5-6; clone size: .; CDR3 protein: CASSFWARRGLDTGELFF; CDR3 DNA: TGTGCCAGCAGCTTCTGGGCCCGCAGGGGGTTGGACACCGGGGAGCTGTTTTTT
J gene: TRBJ2-6; D gene: .; V gene: TRBV12-5; clone size: few; CDR3 protein: CASGLFRAGANVLTF; CDR3 DNA: TGTGCTAGTGGTTTATTCAGGGCGGGGGCCAACGTCCTGACTTTC
J gene: TRBJ2-7; D gene: .; V gene: TRBV20-1; clone size: few; CDR3 protein: CSARDSKNSYEQYF; CDR3 DNA: TGCAGTGCTAGAGATTCAAAAAACTCCTACGAGCAGTACTTC
J gene: TRBJ2-7; D gene: .; V gene: TRBV6-1; clone size: many; CDR3 protein: CASSDQGYEQYF; CDR3 DNA: TGTGCCAGCAGCGACCAGGGCTACGAGCAGTACTTC
J gene: TRBJ2-5; D gene: .; V gene: TRBV10-3; clone size: .; CDR3 protein: CAIGEGPNNNEQYF; CDR3 DNA: TGTGCCATCGGTGAGGGACCAAATAACAATGAGCAGTACTTC
J gene: TRBJ2-1; D gene: TRBD1; V gene: TRBV6-6; clone size: few; CDR3 protein: CASSPGQGGNNEQFF; CDR3 DNA: TGTGCCAGCAGCCCAGGACAGGGGGGGAACAATGAGCAGTTCTTC
J gene: TRBJ2-7; D gene: .; V gene: TRBV20-1; clone size: .; CDR3 protein: CSARYVAYNEQYF; CDR3 DNA: TGCAGTGCTAGGTATGTCGCCTACAATGAGCAGTACTTC
J gene: TRBJ2-4; D gene: TRBD1; V gene: TRBV12-3/TRBV12-4; clone size: .; CDR3 protein: CASSPEPRTGGNEQYF; CDR3 DNA: TGTGCCAGCAGTCCTGAACCCCGGACAGGGGGCAATGAGCAGTACTTC
J gene: TRBJ2-2; D gene: .; V gene: TRBV5-5; clone size: once; CDR3 protein: CASSMAREGELFF; CDR3 DNA: TGTGCCAGCAGCATGGCCAGGGAGGGGGAGCTGTTTTTT
J gene: TRBJ2-7; D gene: .; V gene: TRBV28; clone size: .; CDR3 protein: CASRLLPVPGEQYF; CDR3 DNA: TGTGCCAGCAGGTTACTCCCGGTACCTGGCGAGCAGTACTTC
J gene: TRBJ1-5; D gene: TRBD1; V gene: TRBV7-2; clone size: few; CDR3 protein: CASSLETGRDQPQHF; CDR3 DNA: TGTGCCAGCAGCTTAGAGACAGGGAGGGATCAGCCCCAGCATTTT
J gene: TRBJ2-3; D gene: .; V gene: TRBV4-2; clone size: .; CDR3 protein: CASSQVGGFTDTQYF; CDR3 DNA: TGTGCCAGCAGCCAAGTAGGGGGATTCACAGATACGCAGTATTTT
J gene: TRBJ2-5; D gene: TRBD2; V gene: TRBV11-2; clone size: .; CDR3 protein: CASSFTSGRLYNEQYF; CDR3 DNA: TGTGCCAGCAGCTTCACTAGCGGGAGGCTTTACAATGAGCAGTACTTC
J gene: TRBJ2-1; D gene: .; V gene: TRBV29-1; clone size: .; CDR3 protein: CSVEFPLTEKQFF; CDR3 DNA: TGCAGCGTTGAATTTCCCTTAACAGAAAAGCAGTTCTTC
J gene: TRBJ2-7; D gene: .; V gene: TRBV27; clone size: once; CDR3 protein: CASSLLPIRRRAPSYEQYF; CDR3 DNA: TGTGCCAGCAGTTTACTCCCAATTCGACGACGAGCCCCTTCCTACGAGCAGTACTTC
J gene: TRBJ2-5; D gene: .; V gene: TRBV29-1; clone size: .; CDR3 protein: CSVLQQETQYF; CDR3 DNA: TGCAGCGTACTGCAGCAAGAGACCCAGTACTTC
J gene: TRBJ1-2; D gene: .; V gene: TRBV4-1; clone size: .; CDR3 protein: CASSQDLGADGYTF; CDR3 DNA: TGCGCCAGCAGCCAAGATCTTGGGGCGGATGGCTACACCTTC
J gene: TRBJ2-3; D gene: TRBD1; V gene: TRBV27; clone size: few; CDR3 protein: CASSFFSGQAEDTQYF; CDR3 DNA: TGTGCCAGCAGTTTTTTTTCTGGACAGGCTGAAGATACGCAGTATTTT
J gene: TRBJ1-6; D gene: .; V gene: TRBV12-3/TRBV12-4; clone size: .; CDR3 protein: CASSFEHNSPLHF; CDR3 DNA: TGTGCCAGCAGTTTCGAGCATAATTCACCCCTCCACTTT
J gene: TRBJ1-6; D gene: TRBD1; V gene: TRBV20-1; clone size: .; CDR3 protein: CSARDSDRGTNSPLHF; CDR3 DNA: TGCAGTGCTAGAGATAGCGACAGGGGAACAAATTCACCCCTCCACTTT
J gene: TRBJ1-1; D gene: .; V gene: TRBV29-1; clone size: few; CDR3 protein: CSVGRVYGDTEAFF; CDR3 DNA: TGCAGCGTAGGGAGAGTGTACGGGGACACTGAAGCTTTCTTT
J gene: TRBJ1-1; D gene: .; V gene: TRBV7-9; clone size: .; CDR3 protein: CASSFEPEAFF; CDR3 DNA: TGTGCCAGCAGCTTTGAGCCTGAAGCTTTCTTT
J gene: TRBJ2-5; D gene: .; V gene: TRBV9; clone size: .; CDR3 protein: CASSVVTGMDNEQYF; CDR3 DNA: TGTGCCAGCAGCGTAGTTACAGGGATGGACAATGAGCAGTACTTC
J gene: TRBJ2-1; D gene: TRBD2; V gene: TRBV9; clone size: .; CDR3 protein: CASSSHLPGLAKSYNEQFF; CDR3 DNA: TGTGCCAGCAGCTCCCACCTACCGGGACTAGCGAAATCCTACAATGAGCAGTTCTTC